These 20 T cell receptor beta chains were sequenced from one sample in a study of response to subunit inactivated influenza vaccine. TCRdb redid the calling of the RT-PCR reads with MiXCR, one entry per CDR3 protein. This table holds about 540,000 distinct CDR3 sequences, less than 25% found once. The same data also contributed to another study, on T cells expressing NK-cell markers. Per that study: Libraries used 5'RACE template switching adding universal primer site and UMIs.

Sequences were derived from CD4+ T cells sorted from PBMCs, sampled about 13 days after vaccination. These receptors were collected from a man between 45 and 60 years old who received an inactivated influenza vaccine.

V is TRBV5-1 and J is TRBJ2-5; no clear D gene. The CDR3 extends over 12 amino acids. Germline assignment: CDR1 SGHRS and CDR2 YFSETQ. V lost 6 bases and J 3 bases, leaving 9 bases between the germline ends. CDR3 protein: CASTTSEETQYF. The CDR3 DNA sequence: TGCGCCAGCACAACAAGCGAAGAGACCCAGTACTTC.

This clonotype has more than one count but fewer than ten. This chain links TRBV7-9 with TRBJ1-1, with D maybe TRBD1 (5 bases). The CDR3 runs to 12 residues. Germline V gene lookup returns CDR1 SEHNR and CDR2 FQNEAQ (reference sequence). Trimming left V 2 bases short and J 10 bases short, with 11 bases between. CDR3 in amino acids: CASSLQGRGAFF. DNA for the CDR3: TGTGCCAGCAGCTTACAGGGAAGAGGAGCTTTCTTT.

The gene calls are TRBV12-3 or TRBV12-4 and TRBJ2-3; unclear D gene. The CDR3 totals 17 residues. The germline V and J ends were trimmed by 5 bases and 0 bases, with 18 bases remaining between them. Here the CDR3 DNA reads TGTGCCAGCAGTCCACATTCGACTCTTCTTAGCACAGATACGCAGTATTTT. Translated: CASSPHSTLLSTDTQYF.

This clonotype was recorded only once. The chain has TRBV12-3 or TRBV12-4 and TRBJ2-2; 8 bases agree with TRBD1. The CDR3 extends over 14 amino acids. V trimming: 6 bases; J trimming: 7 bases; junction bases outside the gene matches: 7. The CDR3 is CASRSDRANGELFF. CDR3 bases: TGTGCCAGCAGATCGGACAGGGCGAACGGGGAGCTGTTTTTT.

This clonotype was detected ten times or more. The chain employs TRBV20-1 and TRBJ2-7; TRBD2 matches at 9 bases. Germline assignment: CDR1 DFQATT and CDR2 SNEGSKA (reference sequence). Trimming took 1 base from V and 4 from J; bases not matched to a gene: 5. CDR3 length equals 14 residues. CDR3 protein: CSARAGTSSYEQYF. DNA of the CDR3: TGCAGTGCTAGAGCCGGGACTAGCTCGTACGAGCAGTACTTC.

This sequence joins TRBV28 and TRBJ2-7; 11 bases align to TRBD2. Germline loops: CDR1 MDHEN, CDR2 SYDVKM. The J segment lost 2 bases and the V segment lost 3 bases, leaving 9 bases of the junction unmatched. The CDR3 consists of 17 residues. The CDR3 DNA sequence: TGTGCCAGCAGTTTCGACTTAGCGGGGGGGAAGGCCTACGAGCAGTACTTC. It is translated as CASSFDLAGGKAYEQYF.

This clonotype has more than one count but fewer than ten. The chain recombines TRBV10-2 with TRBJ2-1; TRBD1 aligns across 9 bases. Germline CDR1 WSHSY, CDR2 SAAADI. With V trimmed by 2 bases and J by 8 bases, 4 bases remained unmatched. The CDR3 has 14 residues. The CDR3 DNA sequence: TGCGCCAGCAGTGAGGTGGGACAGGGAGATGAGCAGTTCTTC. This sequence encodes CASSEVGQGDEQFF.

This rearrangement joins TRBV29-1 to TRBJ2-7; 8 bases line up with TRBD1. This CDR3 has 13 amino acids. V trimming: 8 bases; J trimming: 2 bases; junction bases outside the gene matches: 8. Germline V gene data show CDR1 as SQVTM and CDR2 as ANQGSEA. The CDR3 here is CSNPGQEPYEQYF. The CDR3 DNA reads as TGCAGCAACCCGGGACAGGAGCCCTACGAGCAGTACTTC.

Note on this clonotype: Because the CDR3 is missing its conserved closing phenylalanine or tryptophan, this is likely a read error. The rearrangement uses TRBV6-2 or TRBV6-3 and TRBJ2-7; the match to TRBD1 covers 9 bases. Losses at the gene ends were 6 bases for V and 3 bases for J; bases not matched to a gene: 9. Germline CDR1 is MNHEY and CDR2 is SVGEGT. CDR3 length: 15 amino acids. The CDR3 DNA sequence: TGTGCCAGCAGACCACAGGGGGCGCGAGTCTACGAGCAGTACCTC. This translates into CASRPQGARVYEQYL.

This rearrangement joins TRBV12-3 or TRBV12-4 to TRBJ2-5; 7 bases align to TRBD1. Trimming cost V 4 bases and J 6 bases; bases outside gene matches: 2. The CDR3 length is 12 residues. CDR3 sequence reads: CASSSTGKTQYF. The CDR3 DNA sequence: TGTGCCAGCAGTTCGACAGGGAAGACCCAGTACTTC.

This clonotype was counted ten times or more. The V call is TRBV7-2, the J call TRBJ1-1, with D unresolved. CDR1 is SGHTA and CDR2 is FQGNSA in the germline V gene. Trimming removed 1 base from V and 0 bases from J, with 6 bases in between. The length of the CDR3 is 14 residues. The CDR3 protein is CASSLGVLNTEAFF. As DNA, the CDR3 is TGTGCCAGCAGCTTAGGGGTGTTGAACACTGAAGCTTTCTTT. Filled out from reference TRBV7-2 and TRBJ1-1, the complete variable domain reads GAGVSQSPSNKVTEKGKDVELRCDPISGHTALYWYRQSLGQGLEFLIYFQGNSAPDKSGLPSDRFSAERTGGSVSTLTIQRTQQEDSAVYLCASSLGVLNTEAFFGQGTRLTVV.

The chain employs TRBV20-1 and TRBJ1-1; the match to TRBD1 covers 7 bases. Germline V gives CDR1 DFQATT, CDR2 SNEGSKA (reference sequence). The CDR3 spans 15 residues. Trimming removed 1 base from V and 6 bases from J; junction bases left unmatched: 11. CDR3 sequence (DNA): TGCAGTGCTAGAGTGGGGGACAGTGCCGGACCTGAAGCTTTCTTT. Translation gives CSARVGDSAGPEAFF.

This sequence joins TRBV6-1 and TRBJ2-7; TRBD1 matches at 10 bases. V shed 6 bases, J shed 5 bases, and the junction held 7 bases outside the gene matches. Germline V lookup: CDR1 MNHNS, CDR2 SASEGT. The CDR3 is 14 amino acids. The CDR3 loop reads CASRPPGQGNEQYF. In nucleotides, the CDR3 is TGTGCCAGCAGGCCCCCGGGACAGGGGAACGAGCAGTACTTC.

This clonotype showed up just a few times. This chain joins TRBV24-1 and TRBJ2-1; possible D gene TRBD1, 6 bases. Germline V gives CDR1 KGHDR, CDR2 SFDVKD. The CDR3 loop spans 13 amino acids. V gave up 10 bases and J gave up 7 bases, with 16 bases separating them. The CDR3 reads CATKKGGSNEQFF. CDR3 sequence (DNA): TGTGCCACAAAGAAAGGGGGTAGTAATGAGCAGTTCTTC.

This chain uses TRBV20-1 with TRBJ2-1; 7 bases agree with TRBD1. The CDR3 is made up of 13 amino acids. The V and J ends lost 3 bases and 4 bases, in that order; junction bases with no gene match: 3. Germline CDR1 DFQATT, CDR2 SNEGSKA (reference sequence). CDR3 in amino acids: CSARTGRYNEQFF. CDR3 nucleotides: TGCAGTGCTAGGACAGGGCGATACAATGAGCAGTTCTTC.

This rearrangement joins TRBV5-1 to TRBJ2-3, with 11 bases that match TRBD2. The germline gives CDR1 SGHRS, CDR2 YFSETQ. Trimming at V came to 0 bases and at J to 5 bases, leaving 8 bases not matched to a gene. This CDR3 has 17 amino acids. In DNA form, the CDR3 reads TGCGCCAGCAGCTTGGGACTAGCGGGAAAGTGGCTAGATACGCAGTATTTT. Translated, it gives CASSLGLAGKWLDTQYF.

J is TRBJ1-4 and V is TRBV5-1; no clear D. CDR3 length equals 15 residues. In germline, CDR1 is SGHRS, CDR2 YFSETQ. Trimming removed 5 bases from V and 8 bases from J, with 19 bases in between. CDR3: CASRDGGHAVEKLFF. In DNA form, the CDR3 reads TGCGCCAGCAGAGATGGAGGGCACGCTGTCGAAAAACTGTTTTTT. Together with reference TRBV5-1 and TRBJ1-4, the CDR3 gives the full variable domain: KAGVTQTPRYLIKTRGQQVTLSCSPISGHRSVSWYQQTPGQGLQFLFEYFSETQRNKGNFPGRFSGRQFSNSRSEMNVSTLELGDSALYLCASRDGGHAVEKLFFGSGTQLSVL.

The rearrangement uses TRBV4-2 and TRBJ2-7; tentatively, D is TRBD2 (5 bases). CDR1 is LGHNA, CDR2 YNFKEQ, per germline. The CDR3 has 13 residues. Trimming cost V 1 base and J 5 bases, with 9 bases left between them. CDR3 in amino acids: CASSQGPTNEQYF. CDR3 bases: TGTGCCAGCAGCCAAGGCCCGACTAACGAGCAGTACTTC.

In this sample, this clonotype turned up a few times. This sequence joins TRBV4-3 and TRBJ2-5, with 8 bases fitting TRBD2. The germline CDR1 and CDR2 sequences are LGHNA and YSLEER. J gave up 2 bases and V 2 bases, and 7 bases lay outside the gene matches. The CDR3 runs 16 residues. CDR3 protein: CASSQWVAGRQETQYF. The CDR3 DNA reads TGCGCCAGCAGCCAATGGGTAGCGGGGAGACAAGAGACCCAGTACTTC.

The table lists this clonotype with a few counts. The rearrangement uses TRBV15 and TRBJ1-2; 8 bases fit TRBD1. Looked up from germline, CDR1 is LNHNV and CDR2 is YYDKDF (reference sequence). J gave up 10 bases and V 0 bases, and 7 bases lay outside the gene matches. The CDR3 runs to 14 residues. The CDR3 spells CATSRDPQGGDYTF. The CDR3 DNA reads TGTGCCACCAGCAGAGACCCACAGGGGGGCGACTACACCTTC.